Included here is one T cell receptor (beta chain) sequence, with context. CD8+ and CD4+ blood T cells underwent TCR beta sequencing. Trimming removed 5 bases at V and 6 bases at J, with 26 bases between. The CDR3 spans 17 residues. The V gene's germline CDR1 is MNHEY and CDR2 SVGEGT. Random hexamers primed reverse transcription of about 0.5 to 1 ug RNA. Amplification of TCR beta CDR3 by immunoSEQ multiplex PCR spanned 54 Vbeta and 13 Jbeta. MiXCR was run by TCRdb on the immunoSEQ multiplex PCR reads, yielding one entry per CDR3 protein. The profile covers around 270,000 distinct CDR3 sequences, with around 85% appearing a single time and roughly 0.21% taken by the ten largest. The data derive from a study of CD8 T cells in Susac syndrome.

This receptor was taken from a human donor with multiple sclerosis. The V gene is TRBV6-2 or TRBV6-3, the J gene TRBJ2-7; the D gene is possibly TRBD2 (6 bases). Sequenced input: CD8+ T cells from PBMCs. CDR3 coding DNA: TGTGCCAGCAGTCCCTTTGGGGGGTTTACTACGATCGGCGAGCAGTACTTC. It yields the protein CASSPFGGFTTIGEQYF.